This paragraph reports one T cell receptor (beta chain). No antigen is known for it. The TCRbeta library incorporated unique molecular identifiers. MiXCR was run by TCRdb on the PCR reads, yielding one entry per CDR3 protein. The sample holds a few hundred thousand distinct CDR3 sequences, 10% to 15% seen once. Germline lookup yields CDR1 SGDLS and CDR2 YYNGEE. V was clipped by 3 bases and J by 2 bases, with 10 bases between them. CDR3 length: 14 residues. This entry comes from a study of T-cell reconstitution after alpha-beta-depleted transplantation in children. Whole-study findings and limits: Several hundred expanded graft clones reportedly supplied alpha-beta T cells about two months after transplant. After one year, T-cell counts and TCRbeta diversity mostly came from new T cells.

This TCR was recovered from a male patient younger than 18 who had a stem cell transplant for acute myeloid leukemia, so the T cells may come from the graft donor. J is TRBJ2-3 and V is TRBV9; D uncertain. The sample was PBMCs, mostly from graft donor cells, taken 360 days after TCRalphabeta/CD19-depleted stem cell transplant. The CDR3 nucleotides read TGTGCCAGCAGCGCTAGTTTGGTCACAGATACGCAGTATTTT. It codes for CASSASLVTDTQYF. The full variable domain, rest sourced from reference TRBV9 and TRBJ2-3, is DSGVTQTPKHLITATGQRVTLRCSPRSGDLSVYWYQQSLDQGLQFLIQYYNGEERAKGNILERFSAQQFPDLHSELNLSSLELGDSALYFCASSASLVTDTQYFGPGTRLTVL.